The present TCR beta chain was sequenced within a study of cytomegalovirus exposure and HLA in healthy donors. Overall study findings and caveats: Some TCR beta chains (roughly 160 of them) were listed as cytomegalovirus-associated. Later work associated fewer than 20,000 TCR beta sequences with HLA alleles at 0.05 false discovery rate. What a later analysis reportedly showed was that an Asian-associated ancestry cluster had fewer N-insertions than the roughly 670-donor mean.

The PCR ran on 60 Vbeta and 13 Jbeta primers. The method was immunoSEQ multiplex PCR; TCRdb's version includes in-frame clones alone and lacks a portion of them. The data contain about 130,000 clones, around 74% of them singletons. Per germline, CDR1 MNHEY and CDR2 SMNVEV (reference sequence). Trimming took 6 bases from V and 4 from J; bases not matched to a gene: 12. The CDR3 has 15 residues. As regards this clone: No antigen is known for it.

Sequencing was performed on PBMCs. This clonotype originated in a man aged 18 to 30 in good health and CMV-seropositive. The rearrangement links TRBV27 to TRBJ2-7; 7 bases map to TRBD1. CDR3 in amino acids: CASRDTGTEVYEQYF. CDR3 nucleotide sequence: TGTGCCAGCAGAGACACCGGGACAGAAGTATACGAGCAGTACTTC.